These T cell receptor beta chains were read from a single sample in a study of cytomegalovirus exposure and HLA in healthy donors. Sequenced by immunoSEQ multiplex PCR; TCRdb stores in-frame clones only, minus some. The sample yields around 170,000 clones, around three quarters seen once. Sequencing used PBMCs. All receptors come from a man in his forties in good health and CMV-seronegative. The CDR3 runs from the conserved cysteine through the conserved F or W. The D gene is left open where the match is weak. A clone size is listed for some rows: how often the clone was seen (once, few, many), or a class if it is expanded.

d_gene | abundance | j_gene | v_gene | CDR3aa | CDR3nt
TRBD2 | - | TRBJ2-3 | TRBV4-3 | CASSHGTSRYTDTQYF | TGCGCCAGCAGCCATGGGACTAGCAGATACACAGATACGCAGTATTTT
TRBD1 | - | TRBJ1-1 | TRBV9 | CASRPQGDTEAFF | TGTGCCAGCAGACCCCAGGGGGATACTGAAGCTTTCTTT
- | - | TRBJ2-7 | TRBV7-9 | CSSRVDSEEQYF | TGTTCCAGCAGGGTTGATAGTGAAGAGCAGTACTTC
TRBD1 | few | TRBJ1-5 | TRBV10-3 | CAISEAGGGGNQPQHF | TGTGCCATCAGTGAAGCAGGGGGTGGAGGCAATCAGCCCCAGCATTTT
TRBD1 | - | TRBJ1-4 | TRBV2 | CASSGQGWGEKLFF | TGTGCCAGCAGCGGACAGGGTTGGGGTGAAAAACTGTTTTTT
TRBD1 | - | TRBJ1-1 | TRBV19 | CASTLTGGTEAFF | TGTGCCAGTACCCTGACAGGGGGCACTGAAGCTTTCTTT
TRBD1 | few | TRBJ1-6 | TRBV4-1 | CASSPLFGTGDSPLHF | TGCGCCAGCAGCCCCCTATTTGGGACAGGGGATTCACCCCTCCACTTT
TRBD2 | few | TRBJ2-7 | TRBV11-2 | CASSRTSGGSDSYEQYF | TGTGCCAGCAGCAGGACTAGCGGGGGGTCAGACTCCTACGAGCAGTACTTC
- | - | TRBJ2-7 | TRBV18 | CASSPTTAYEQYF | TGTGCCAGCTCACCGACTACCGCCTACGAGCAGTACTTC
TRBD1 | - | TRBJ2-2 | TRBV7-2 | CASSGQGHTGELFF | TGTGCCAGCAGCGGACAGGGACACACCGGGGAGCTGTTTTTT
TRBD2 | - | TRBJ2-3 | TRBV9 | CASSGRLAGENTQYF | TGTGCCAGCAGCGGCAGACTAGCGGGGGAAAATACGCAGTATTTT
- | - | TRBJ2-3 | TRBV7-9 | CASSLAGGVLDTQYF | TGTGCCAGCAGCTTAGCCGGGGGTGTCCTAGATACGCAGTATTTT
TRBD2 | - | TRBJ2-1 | TRBV6-5 | CASRLTSGSYNEQFF | TGTGCCAGCAGATTGACTAGCGGCTCCTACAATGAGCAGTTCTTC
TRBD1 | - | TRBJ1-1 | TRBV5-4 | CASSAGTGGLDTEAFF | TGTGCCAGCAGCGCCGGGACAGGGGGCCTGGACACTGAAGCTTTCTTT
- | once | TRBJ2-7 | TRBV14 | CASSATAYYEQYF | TGTGCCAGCAGCGCGACAGCTTACTACGAGCAGTACTTC
TRBD2 | - | TRBJ2-1 | TRBV5-1 | CASSIELAGATNNEQFF | TGCGCCAGCAGCATTGAACTAGCGGGAGCCACCAACAATGAGCAGTTCTTC
TRBD1 | few | TRBJ2-1 | TRBV7-2 | CASSLRTGSYNEQFF | TGTGCCAGCAGCTTACGGACAGGATCCTACAATGAGCAGTTCTTC
- | - | TRBJ2-7 | TRBV15 | CATSPAFYSSYEQYF | TGTGCCACCAGCCCCGCATTCTATAGCTCCTACGAGCAGTACTTC
TRBD1 | - | TRBJ2-3 | TRBV7-2 | CASSSDRSTDTQYF | TGTGCCAGCAGCTCGGACAGGAGCACAGATACGCAGTATTTT
TRBD1 | once | TRBJ2-7 | TRBV2 | CATQGTGGYKQYF | TGTGCCACACAAGGGACAGGAGGCTACAAGCAGTACTTC
TRBD2 | - | TRBJ2-1 | TRBV7-8 | CASSSYGGLDYNEQFF | TGTGCCAGCAGCTCTTACGGCGGACTAGACTACAATGAGCAGTTCTTC
TRBD1 | few | TRBJ2-1 | TRBV11-2 | CASSLATGGNEQFF | TGTGCCAGCAGCTTAGCGACAGGGGGAAATGAGCAGTTCTTC
- | - | TRBJ2-3 | TRBV27 | CASSLWGGAKRENTQYF | TGTGCCAGCAGCTTATGGGGGGGCGCAAAACGGGAGAATACGCAGTATTTT
TRBD1 | - | TRBJ2-7 | TRBV6-5 | CASSYSQGAGEQYF | TGTGCCAGCAGTTACTCCCAGGGGGCCGGCGAGCAGTACTTC
- | few | TRBJ1-5 | TRBV9 | CASSVGTGLGPQHF | TGTGCCAGCAGCGTAGGAACAGGTCTAGGGCCCCAGCATTTT
- | once | TRBJ2-3 | TRBV6-5 | CASSYRRTDTQYF | TGTGCCAGCAGTTACCGGAGAACAGATACGCAGTATTTT
TRBD2 | few | TRBJ2-3 | TRBV18 | CASSLGRAPTDTQYF | TGTGCCAGCTCACTCGGGAGGGCCCCTACAGATACGCAGTATTTT
TRBD1 | - | TRBJ2-2 | TRBV9 | CASSSRQGWNTGELFF | TGTGCCAGCAGCTCCCGACAGGGATGGAACACCGGGGAGCTGTTTTTT
TRBD1 | - | TRBJ1-3 | TRBV11-2 | CASSGTVILSGNTIYF | TGTGCCAGCAGCGGGACAGTCATACTCTCTGGAAACACCATATATTTT
TRBD2 | - | TRBJ2-7 | TRBV7-2 | CASTETSKAYEQYF | TGTGCCAGCACCGAGACTAGCAAGGCCTACGAGCAGTACTTC
TRBD1 | - | TRBJ2-2 | TRBV6-5 | CASSYDRANTGELFF | TGTGCCAGCAGTTACGACAGGGCGAACACCGGGGAGCTGTTTTTT
TRBD1 | - | TRBJ1-2 | TRBV10-3 | CTISQTGGGYGYTF | TGTACCATCAGTCAAACAGGGGGCGGCTATGGCTACACCTTC